This TCR beta chain appears in the sequencing data of a study of CD8+ T cells in alopecia areata (dated by TCRdb to 2016 to 2018). With respect to the entire study: In both human patients and the C3H/HeJ mouse model, the study applied high-throughput TCRbeta sequencing to look at T cell clonal expansion in alopecia areata. In humans, TCRbeta sequencing was performed on scalp tissue and on sorted CD4+ and CD8+ peripheral blood T cells from healthy controls and from patients with patchy or totalis/universalis alopecia areata. Clonality in the scalp was compared among normal scalp (n=4), patchy alopecia areata scalp (n=8), and alopecia totalis/universalis scalp (n=8). RNA came from the PAXgene miRNA kit for fixed scalp, the miRNeasy kit for PBMCs, and the RNeasy kit for mouse skin. TCRbeta CDR3 regions were amplified by immunoSEQ multiplex PCR with 35 Vbeta forward and 13 Jbeta reverse primers.

Library preparation was by the immunoSEQ multiplex PCR assay. For TCR sequencing, RNA was extracted from every sample and reverse transcribed into cDNA to serve as template. First-strand cDNA was synthesized with SuperScript III using a 2:1 mix of oligo-dT and random hexamers. A synthetic immune receptor repertoire was used to assess amplification bias, and residual bias was removed computationally. The authors' analysis ran thus. Raw reads were preprocessed to remove errors, and CDR3 was defined by IMGT conventions from the conserved cysteine to phenylalanine. Clonality was computed as 1 minus the Shannon entropy, with the entropy normalized by log2 of the number of productive unique TCRs. CD4 or CD8 identity of scalp clones was inferred by cross-referencing scalp TCRbeta sequences with sorted blood CD4 and CD8 repertoires. Drawn from immuneACCESS, this table holds only the in-frame rearrangements with V and J called that TCRdb kept. Clones are partly lost; checked studies trace under half to an unresolved V gene and leave the rest unexplained. V and J calls plus clone size are reproduced from that table; the DNA served to infer D and trimming. For this sample there are 95,000 to 120,000 clones; 58% appear just once. The ten largest clonotypes hold around 25% of the sample.

General findings and caveats noted by the study authors: Lesional scalp, especially in alopecia totalis/universalis, showed higher clonality and more expanded CD8+ clones than normal scalp, suggesting antigenic drive. Shared TCR sequences between patients were less evident than in mice, which may be partly attributable to HLA diversity in the patient population. Scalp TCR repertoire analysis is complicated because resident alphabeta T cells in normal human skin are also sequenced, whereas mouse skin is dominated by gammadelta T cells.

Remarks on this clone: Its antigen is still unknown. Base qualities are not provided; no much larger clone lies one nucleotide away.

CDR1 and CDR2 are drawn from the germline V gene: SGDLS, YYNGEE. Deletion took 1 base off V and 7 bases off J, with a span of 6 bases between the germline ends. There are 12 amino acids in the CDR3, from cysteine to phenylalanine inclusive. The kept DNA is CDR3 alone, 36 bases in frame from the first base. Peripheral blood and lesional scalp punch biopsies were obtained from patients with alopecia areata. PBMCs were isolated by density centrifugation and stained for CD3, CD4 and CD8, after which CD4+ and CD8+ T cells were sorted on a FACSAria. The untreated alopecia areata patients were recruited through a multicenter biomarker study. In five patients from the biomarker study, the blood CD8+ T cells went through an additional sort into NKG2D-low and NKG2D-high fractions.

The specimen sequenced was NKG2D-low CD8+ T cells sorted from blood. The cell subset or site label for this specimen denotes: sorted CD8+ NKG2D-low blood T cells. The clonotype originates from a human donor with alopecia areata. The chain is assembled from TRBV9 and TRBJ2-1; there is no confident call for the D gene. The CDR3 here reads CASSVNGNEQFF. The DNA is as follows: TGTGCCAGCAGCGTAAACGGAAATGAGCAGTTCTTC.